A selection of T cell receptor beta chains follows, all from one sample in a study of blood T cell repertoires in COVID-19. Here immunoSEQ multiplex PCR was the method, and the copy in TCRdb shows in-frame clones only, minus some. The sample shows 60,000 to 85,000 clones, about 90% of them seen only once. Sequences were obtained from peripheral blood. These receptor sequences come from a human donor in a cohort sampled during active COVID-19. Each CDR3 is given with its conserved first and last residue. The order of the fields is J gene, clone size, V gene, D gene, CDR3 protein, CDR3 DNA. The D gene is left open where the match is weak. The size field is filled for only some rows; it gives once, few, many or a size class.

TRBJ1-1,NA,TRBV9,TRBD1,CASSVTQGGTEAFF,TGTGCCAGCAGCGTCACACAGGGGGGTACTGAAGCTTTCTTT
TRBJ2-5,NA,TRBV18,NA,CASSPDSNYQETQYF,TGTGCCAGCTCACCAGACAGCAACTACCAAGAGACCCAGTACTTC
TRBJ2-7,NA,TRBV4-1,NA,CASSPAGPREQYF,TGCGCCAGCAGCCCTGCGGGGCCGAGGGAGCAGTACTTC
TRBJ1-1,NA,TRBV5-4,TRBD1,CASSTDRGGVNTEAFF,TGTGCCAGCAGCACCGACAGGGGTGGGGTGAACACTGAAGCTTTCTTT
TRBJ2-7,NA,TRBV28,TRBD1,CASSLRQGAGDEQYF,TGTGCCAGCAGTTTACGGCAGGGGGCGGGCGACGAGCAGTACTTC
TRBJ2-3,NA,TRBV3-1/TRBV3-2,TRBD1,CASSQDLRTGRDTQYF,TGTGCCAGCAGCCAAGATCTTAGGACAGGGAGAGATACGCAGTATTTT
TRBJ2-5,NA,TRBV5-6,TRBD1,CASSFSTGEETQYF,TGTGCCAGCAGCTTTTCCACAGGGGAAGAGACCCAGTACTTC
TRBJ1-3,NA,TRBV6-2/TRBV6-3,NA,CASSYGAAIYF,TGTGCCAGCAGTTACGGGGCAGCCATATATTTT
TRBJ2-1,few,TRBV30,NA,CAWTTGYYNEQFF,TGTGCCTGGACGACGGGTTACTACAATGAGCAGTTCTTC
TRBJ1-1,once,TRBV18,NA,CASSPIGLNTEAFF,TGTGCCAGCTCACCCATCGGTTTAAACACTGAAGCTTTCTTT
TRBJ2-1,NA,TRBV24-1,TRBD1,CATSDRGTGVLNEQFF,TGTGCCACCAGTGACCGGGGGACAGGGGTGCTCAATGAGCAGTTCTTC
TRBJ2-1,NA,TRBV11-1,NA,CASTPNSETYNEQFF,TGTGCCAGCACTCCTAATAGCGAGACCTACAATGAGCAGTTCTTC
TRBJ2-4,NA,TRBV18,TRBD2,CASSPPAGGDIQYF,TGTGCCAGCTCACCACCGGCCGGGGGGGACATTCAGTACTTC
TRBJ2-5,NA,TRBV10-3,TRBD1,CAISDRDRVIETQYF,TGTGCCATCAGTGACCGGGACAGGGTAATAGAGACCCAGTACTTC
TRBJ2-2,NA,TRBV7-9,TRBD2,CASSSGLAGALNTGELFF,TGTGCCAGCAGCTCCGGACTAGCGGGGGCCTTGAACACCGGGGAGCTGTTTTTT
TRBJ2-6,NA,TRBV2,NA,CASSEQGSGANVLTF,TGTGCCAGCAGTGAACAGGGATCTGGGGCCAACGTCCTGACTTTC
TRBJ2-5,NA,TRBV19,TRBD2,CATASAGGRETQYF,TGTGCCACCGCGTCTGCGGGGGGGCGGGAGACCCAGTACTTC
TRBJ2-3,NA,TRBV19,NA,CASSISAVTDTQYF,TGTGCCAGTAGTATATCGGCGGTCACAGATACGCAGTATTTT
TRBJ2-7,NA,TRBV2,TRBD1,CASLKGTGAYEQYF,TGTGCCAGCCTGAAGGGGACAGGGGCCTACGAGCAGTACTTC
TRBJ1-4,NA,TRBV11-2,NA,CASSPPGGRNEKLFF,TGTGCCAGCAGCCCCCCGGGAGGACGCAATGAAAAACTGTTTTTT
TRBJ2-3,NA,TRBV7-7,TRBD2,CASSFPVIAGGPPPTDTQYF,TGTGCCAGCAGCTTTCCTGTCATAGCGGGGGGACCACCCCCCACAGATACGCAGTATTTT
TRBJ1-5,once,TRBV6-1,NA,CASSEGMGGYQPQHF,TGTGCCAGCAGTGAAGGTATGGGGGGGTATCAGCCCCAGCATTTT
TRBJ2-5,NA,TRBV29-1,TRBD1,CSVSTGGGQETQYF,TGCAGCGTTTCTACAGGGGGCGGCCAAGAGACCCAGTACTTC
TRBJ1-2,NA,TRBV7-2,NA,CASSVGRGGYGYTF,TGTGCCAGCAGCGTCGGGCGGGGGGGCTATGGCTACACCTTC
TRBJ1-6,NA,TRBV4-2,TRBD1,CASSLGQVPPNSPLHF,TGTGCCAGCAGCCTGGGACAGGTCCCCCCGAATTCACCCCTCCACTTT
TRBJ2-1,NA,TRBV18,NA,CASSSPGLSEQFF,TGTGCCAGCTCATCGCCCGGACTGAGTGAGCAGTTCTTC
TRBJ1-4,NA,TRBV5-5,NA,CASSRPGAHEKLFF,TGTGCCAGCAGCCGACCAGGGGCGCATGAAAAACTGTTTTTT
TRBJ2-7,NA,TRBV2,TRBD1,CASTGQGVHEQYF,TGTGCCAGCACGGGACAGGGTGTGCACGAGCAGTACTTC
TRBJ1-3,NA,TRBV19,NA,CASPSFSGNTIYF,TGTGCCAGCCCCTCTTTCTCTGGAAACACCATATATTTT
TRBJ2-2,once,TRBV5-1,NA,CASSLAGGANTGELFF,TGCGCCAGCAGCTTGGCGGGGGGCGCGAACACCGGGGAGCTGTTTTTT
TRBJ2-6,NA,TRBV7-9,NA,CASSQTKLPLAANVLTF,TGTGCCAGCAGCCAGACAAAGCTCCCTCTTGCGGCCAACGTCCTGACTTTC